This T cell receptor (beta chain) was sequenced during a study of blood T cells in healthy people across ages. This clonotype was observed a handful of times. Combining a sample-barcoded 5' primer with a J-beta primer mix, a second PCR ran for 7 to 11 cycles. TCRdb processed the 5' RACE reads anew with MiXCR; each CDR3 protein has one entry. The data contain roughly 1.9 million distinct CDR3 sequences, about 39% of them singletons. CDR3 length equals 16 residues. Germline CDR1 is MNHEY and CDR2 is SVGEGT. V lost 0 bases to trimming and J lost 6 bases; unmatched junction nucleotides: 8. The rearrangement links TRBV6-2 or TRBV6-3 to TRBJ2-3; 8 bases are shared with TRBD2. This clonotype was sampled from a human donor in good health. Sample: blood. The CDR3 region has the DNA TGTGCCAGCAGTTACTCCGGGACTAGAAACGTGGATACGCAGTATTTT. Protein product: CASSYSGTRNVDTQYF.